This T cell receptor beta chain was captured in a study of OX40 agonist ivuxolimab in advanced cancers. Whole-study context: Having had anti-PD-1, anti-PD-L1 or anti-CTLA-4 therapy before was allowed, and approximately 40% had some.

Trimming at V came to 6 bases and at J to 0 bases, leaving 6 bases not matched to a gene. CDR3 length: 15 amino acids. CDR1 and CDR2 from the germline V gene are MNHEY and SVGAGI. TCRdb's table, derived via immunoSEQ multiplex PCR, lists solely in-frame clones and lacks some. The sample includes about 53,000 clones, about four fifths of them seen just once. Points on this clone: What it recognizes is unknown.

Overall study findings and caveats: The authors did not determine the antigen specificity of the expanded peripheral T cells.

Collection of blood occurred at baseline, at cycle 4 day 1, and at cycle 7 day 1. The chain is built from TRBV6-5 and TRBJ2-3, with 7 nucleotides matching TRBD1. This sequence was found in an adult with an advanced solid tumor such as melanoma, head and neck, liver or kidney cancer. This specimen was CD4+ or CD8+ T cells sorted from blood, taken in a trial of the OX40 agonist ivuxolimab. CDR3 in amino acids: CASRATGLSTDTQYF. DNA for the CDR3: TGTGCCAGCAGGGCGACAGGGCTTAGCACAGATACGCAGTATTTT.